A single sample is the source of the 14 T cell receptor beta chains below, sequenced in a study of T cells after yellow fever vaccination. TCRdb fed the 5' RACE reads into MiXCR, producing one record per CDR3 protein. The table lists around 590,000 distinct CDR3 sequences, approximately 13% of them singletons, with under 15% in the top ten. Material: PBMCs, obtained on the day of the yellow fever booster vaccination. The receptor source for this set is a man younger than 45 who received the YFV17D yellow fever vaccine.

The chain recombines TRBV6-5 with TRBJ2-3; perhaps TRBD1 as D (6 bases). This CDR3 is 15 amino acids long. CDR1 and CDR2 (germline): MNHEY, SVGAGI. V lost 1 base to trimming and J lost 6 bases, with 14 bases between them. CDR3 coding DNA: TGTGCCAGCAGTTACTTCCGGACAGCCGGGGATACGCAGTATTTT. It codes for CASSYFRTAGDTQYF.

This clonotype was recorded a few times. The chain combines TRBV29-1 with TRBJ2-1; no firm D call. CDR3 size: 11 residues. Germline CDR1 SQVTM, CDR2 ANQGSEA. The V and J ends lost 6 bases and 3 bases respectively, with 6 bases between them. The CDR3 loop is CSVEYYNEQFF. The CDR3 DNA sequence: TGCAGCGTGGAGTACTACAATGAGCAGTTCTTC.

This clonotype was found many times. V and J are TRBV15 and TRBJ2-3; the D is unclear. The CDR3 extends over 13 amino acids. The germline gives CDR1 LNHNV, CDR2 YYDKDF (reference sequence). The V end lost 3 bases, the J end lost 3 bases, and 7 bases lay between the germline ends. The CDR3 loop is CATSRETTDTQYF. The DNA for the CDR3 is TGTGCCACCAGCAGGGAGACTACAGATACGCAGTATTTT.

The V call is TRBV27, the J call TRBJ2-1, with unresolved D. Per germline, CDR1 MNHEY and CDR2 SMNVEV (reference sequence). The CDR3 totals 14 residues. The germline V and J ends were trimmed by 2 bases and 1 base, with 6 bases remaining between them. CDR3 sequence (DNA): TGTGCCAGCAGTTTACTAGTATCCTACAATGAGCAGTTCTTC. Protein sequence: CASSLLVSYNEQFF.

The chain is built from TRBV10-3 and TRBJ2-7; D not certain. Trimming stripped 0 bases from V and 3 bases from J, with 6 bases between. The CDR3 has 13 residues. Germline V gene sequence: CDR1 ENHRY, CDR2 SYGVKD. The CDR3 DNA sequence: TGTGCCATCAGTGAGTCCGATGTCTACGAGCAGTACTTC. Protein product: CAISESDVYEQYF.

This clonotype was recorded many times. The rearrangement joins TRBV6-5 to TRBJ2-7, with TRBD2 matching over 9 bases. The CDR3 contains 17 residues. Germline trimming cut 0 bases from V and 5 bases from J; bases unmatched to any gene: 11. Germline values: CDR1 MNHEY, CDR2 SVGAGI. CDR3 amino acids: CASSYSILSGSFHEQYF. The CDR3 DNA follows: TGTGCCAGCAGTTACTCGATACTTAGCGGGAGTTTCCACGAGCAGTACTTC.

The rearrangement joins TRBV6-6 to TRBJ1-1, with D unclear. V shed 5 bases and J shed 6 bases, with 7 bases lying between them. The CDR3 runs 11 residues. In germline, CDR1 is MNHNY, CDR2 SVGAGI (reference sequence). CDR3 in DNA: TGTGCCAGCAGTGGCGAGGCTGAAGCTTTCTTT. Protein: CASSGEAEAFF.

Only a few counts were recorded for this clonotype. The rearrangement joins TRBV6-5 to TRBJ2-6; 8 positions match TRBD1. This CDR3 comprises 16 residues. Germline assignment: CDR1 MNHEY and CDR2 SVGAGI. V lost 4 bases, J lost 3 bases, and 5 bases stayed unmatched. CDR3 nucleotides: TGTGCCAGCAGTTCCCCGACAGGGGTTGGGGCCAACGTCCTGACTTTC. Protein product: CASSSPTGVGANVLTF.

This clonotype was counted many times. The gene calls are TRBV5-1 and TRBJ2-2; TRBD1 matches 7 bases. V lost 1 base and J lost 5; bases outside the gene matches: 8. This CDR3 is 16 amino acids long. CDR1 and CDR2 from the germline V gene are SGHRS and YFSETQ. For the CDR3, the DNA is TGCGCCAGCAGCTTGCGACAGGGTGGTGGGACCGGGGAGCTGTTTTTT. It codes for CASSLRQGGGTGELFF.

As regards this clonotype: The junction differs from germline at one of its ends, possibly a read error. This chain links TRBV7-2 with TRBJ2-1, with a weak D call TRBD2 (5 bases). This CDR3 spans 16 amino acids. The germline V gene encodes CDR1 SGHTA and CDR2 FQGNSA. This CDR3 is CASSLDGLAAYNEQFF. The CDR3, as DNA: TGTGCCAGCAGTTTAGATGGGCTAGCAGCCTACAATGAGCAGTTCTTC. The complete variable domain, with remaining parts taken from reference TRBV7-2 and TRBJ2-1, reads GAGVSQSPSNKVTEKGKDVELRCDPISGHTALYWYRQSLGQGLEFLIYFQGNSAPDKSGLPSDRFSAERTGGSVSTLTIQRTQQEDSAVYLCASSLDGLAAYNEQFFGPGTRLTVL.

This clonotype showed up just a few times. The genes are TRBV5-6 and TRBJ2-3; 10 nucleotides agree with TRBD2. The CDR3 has 15 residues. Germline CDR1 SGHDT, CDR2 YYEEEE. Trimming cost V 5 bases and J 4 bases; bases outside gene matches: 7. The CDR3 DNA sequence: TGTGCCAGCAGGTATAGCGGGAGGCCCCCAGATACGCAGTATTTT. Protein product: CASRYSGRPPDTQYF.

This clonotype was seen a few times. The chain joins TRBV6-5 to TRBJ1-2; D uncertain. Germline lookup yields CDR1 MNHEY and CDR2 SVGAGI. V was shortened by 3 bases and J by 0 bases, with 8 bases between the two germline ends. The CDR3 is 14 amino acids. CDR3 loop: CASSYDGANYGYTF. As DNA, the CDR3 is TGTGCCAGCAGTTATGACGGAGCTAACTATGGCTACACCTTC.

The CDR3 DNA sequence: TGTGCCAGCAGCCGACGGGGCGGGGAGGCCTACGAGCAGTACTTC. As protein: CASSRRGGEAYEQYF. The chain carries TRBV5-4 and TRBJ2-7; D possibly corresponds to TRBD2 (6 bases). Germline CDR1 SGHNT, CDR2 YYREEE (reference sequence). V was pared by 4 bases and J by 2 bases, with 16 bases between. There are 15 residues in the CDR3.

This clonotype has a handful of counts. The V and J genes are TRBV28 and TRBJ2-3, with 9 positions matching TRBD2. Germline V gives CDR1 MDHEN, CDR2 SYDVKM. The V segment lost 3 bases and the J segment 2 bases; nucleotides outside the gene matches: 6. CDR3 size: 16 residues. CDR3 bases: TGTGCCAGCAGTTTTCCCATAGCGGGAGACACAGATACGCAGTATTTT. Translated: CASSFPIAGDTDTQYF.